A few counts support the clone carrying this TCR beta chain. Its antigen is not identified. From germline, CDR1 is KGHSH and CDR2 LQKENI. The CDR3 has 11 residues. Trimming removed 2 bases from V and 8 bases from J, with 6 bases in between. Amplification used 60 Vbeta primers and 13 Jbeta primers. Measured with immunoSEQ multiplex PCR; TCRdb has only the in-frame clones, and not every one. The sample records some 120,000 clones, over 8% being singletons. This sample was included in a study of cytomegalovirus exposure and HLA in healthy donors. Looking at the study overall: Assignment to the Caucasian-associated ancestry cluster applied to more than 75% of the approximately 400 genotyped donors.

Study-level points and caveats: While the bulk of TCR sequences proved rare, some public TCRs turned up in many donors.

This TCR was sampled from a young man in good health and CMV-seronegative. Sequencing was done on a sample of PBMCs. V is TRBV18 and J is TRBJ1-1, with D hard to call. CDR3 in amino acids: CASSPMTEAFF. CDR3 DNA sequence: TGTGCCAGCTCACCAATGACAGAAGCTTTCTTT. Full variable domain (rest looked up from reference TRBV18 and TRBJ1-1): NAGVMQNPRHLVRRRGQEARLRCSPMKGHSHVYWYRQLPEEGLKFMVYLQKENIIDESGMPKERFSAEFPKEGPSILRIQQVVRGDSAAYFCASSPMTEAFFGQGTRLTVV.